One sample yielded the 23 T cell receptor beta chains listed below, sequenced in a study of T cell responses to AZD1222 COVID-19 vaccine (dated by TCRdb to the early 2020s). Library preparation employed the immunoSEQ multiplex PCR assay. The immuneACCESS repertoire file appears here via TCRdb, limited to in-frame rearrangements. These files lack a portion of the clones; in checked studies, under half of the deficit traces to unresolved V genes, and the cause of the others is not known. This sample holds about 110,000 clones; 85% to 90% were observed only once. In total, the top ten clones hold about 9.7% of the sample. The time point label on this specimen signifies: baseline before first vaccination. The input for sequencing was peripheral blood, taken on day 0 of AZD1222 vaccination. Receptors originate from an adult in good health.

The table lists this clone with a count of one. DNA of the CDR3: TGTGCCAGCAGCTGGGCGGGGCGGCTCGACGAGCAGTACTTC. Protein sequence: CASSWAGRLDEQYF. The chain recombines TRBV13 with TRBJ2-7; D may be TRBD2 (6 bases). The CDR3 runs 14 residues. Germline CDR1 reads PRHDT; CDR2 reads FYEKMQ (reference sequence). Between the trimmed V and J ends, which lost 4 bases and 5 bases, there was a span of 15 bases.

V usage is TRBV9 and J usage is TRBJ2-5; D may match TRBD1 or TRBD2 (6 bases each). CDR3 length: 14 residues. Trimming took off 0 bases at V and 7 bases at J, with 13 bases between the two ends. Per the germline V gene, CDR1 is SGDLS and CDR2 is YYNGEE. The CDR3 sequence: CASSVGTGAGTQYF. The CDR3 DNA reads as TGTGCCAGCAGCGTAGGGACGGGGGCCGGGACCCAGTACTTC.

The rearrangement joins TRBV18 to TRBJ2-1, with a tentative D call TRBD1 (6 bases). The V gene's germline CDR1 is KGHSH and CDR2 LQKENI. The CDR3 length is 13 residues. Trimming pared 4 bases from V and 10 bases from J, leaving 14 bases between. CDR3 nucleotides: TGTGCCAGCTCACAAGGCCCCGGGACAGAGCAGTTCTTC. This translates into CASSQGPGTEQFF.

The rearrangement links TRBV5-1 to TRBJ2-5, with a possible D match to TRBD2 (6 bases). Germline lookup yields CDR1 SGHRS and CDR2 YFSETQ. CDR3 length equals 14 residues. With 0 bases removed from V and 5 bases from J, the gap between germline ends came to 11 bases. The CDR3 protein is CASSLAGAGETQYF. The CDR3 nucleotides are TGCGCCAGCAGCTTGGCCGGTGCGGGGGAGACCCAGTACTTC.

A single count supports this clone. The chain combines TRBV2 with TRBJ2-3; 9 bases agree with TRBD2. Per germline, CDR1 SNHLY and CDR2 FYNNEI. Trimming removed 5 bases from V and 10 bases from J; junction bases left unmatched: 7. CDR3 length: 13 amino acids. In DNA form, the CDR3 reads TGTGCCAGCAGTTATTTAGCGGGAGAGGCGCAGTATTTT. Translating gives CASSYLAGEAQYF.

The chain joins TRBV20-1 to TRBJ2-4, with D possibly TRBD1 on 6 matching bases. The CDR3 has 15 residues. With 3 bases removed from V and 8 bases from J, the gap between germline ends came to 20 bases. CDR1 is DFQATT, CDR2 SNEGSKA, per germline (reference sequence). The CDR3 loop reads CSASTPRGRRYIQYF. In DNA form, the CDR3 reads TGCAGTGCTAGTACCCCCAGGGGACGGAGGTACATTCAGTACTTC.

The chain links TRBV30 to TRBJ2-7, with D hard to call. CDR1 is GTSNPN, CDR2 SVGIG, per germline (reference sequence). The CDR3 contains 14 residues. Trimming removed 8 bases at V and 0 bases at J, with 17 bases between. The CDR3: CALLSYGGSYEQYF. For the CDR3, the DNA is TGTGCCCTCCTCAGTTATGGCGGCTCCTACGAGCAGTACTTC.

V usage is TRBV28 and J usage is TRBJ2-1, with D perhaps TRBD1 (5 bases). The CDR3 is 16 residues long. V was cut by 3 bases and J by 2 bases, with 14 bases left in between. Germline V gives CDR1 MDHEN, CDR2 SYDVKM. The CDR3 protein is CASSLQGIGTYNEQFF. As DNA, the CDR3 is TGTGCCAGCAGTTTGCAGGGTATTGGGACCTACAATGAGCAGTTCTTC.

The chain carries TRBV2 and TRBJ1-4; TRBD1 matches at 8 bases. Germline CDR1 reads SNHLY; CDR2 reads FYNNEI. Losses at the gene ends were 6 bases for V and 7 bases for J; bases not matched to a gene: 4. CDR3 length equals 13 residues. The CDR3 nucleotides read TGTGCCAGCAGCAGGGGGCGGGGTGAAAAACTGTTTTTT. Protein product: CASSRGRGEKLFF.

This chain uses TRBV28 with TRBJ1-4, with D possibly being TRBD1 (6 bases). This CDR3 spans 13 amino acids. Trimming stripped 5 bases from V and 7 bases from J, with 11 bases between. CDR1 is MDHEN, CDR2 SYDVKM, per germline. The CDR3 sequence is CASSRTVAEKLFF. The CDR3 bases are TGTGCCAGCAGTCGGACAGTGGCTGAAAAACTGTTTTTT. The whole variable domain, filled in from reference TRBV28 and TRBJ1-4, reads DVKVTQSSRYLVKRTGEKVFLECVQDMDHENMFWYRQDPGLGLRLIYFSYDVKMKEKGDIPEGYSVSREKKERFSLILESASTNQTSMYLCASSRTVAEKLFFGSGTQLSVL.

This rearrangement joins TRBV6-1 to TRBJ2-7; the D gene is possibly TRBD2 (6 bases). The CDR3 runs to 14 residues. V dropped 3 bases and J dropped 3 bases, with 12 bases sitting between them. Germline V gene sequence: CDR1 MNHNS, CDR2 SASEGT. Written as DNA, the CDR3 is TGTGCCAGCAGTGAGGGGGGTCCGGGCTACGAGCAGTACTTC. Translation gives CASSEGGPGYEQYF.

This sequence joins TRBV25-1 and TRBJ1-2; 9 bases are shared with TRBD1. The CDR3 loop spans 14 amino acids. V gave up 4 bases and J gave up 11 bases; unmatched junction bases: 11. Germline V gives CDR1 MGHDK, CDR2 SYGVNS. The CDR3 nucleotides are TGTGCCAGCAGTGCAGGAACGGGACAGGGCGTTTACACCTTC. This sequence encodes CASSAGTGQGVYTF.

This chain connects TRBV3-1 (or the pseudogene TRBV3-2) to TRBJ1-3, with a tentative D call TRBD1 (5 bases). The V gene's germline CDR1 is LGHDT and CDR2 YNNKEL (reference sequence). The ends were cut back, 0 bases at V and 5 bases at J, with 11 bases in the middle. CDR3 length: 15 amino acids. In DNA, the CDR3 is TGTGCCAGCAGCCAAGATGATCAGGGTAGAAACACCATATATTTT. It translates to CASSQDDQGRNTIYF.

The rearrangement joins TRBV28 to TRBJ1-2; D ambiguous. CDR1 is MDHEN and CDR2 is SYDVKM in the germline V gene. Deletions cut 3 bases from V and 6 bases from J, with 2 bases between. The CDR3 contains 10 residues. CDR3 loop: CASSFNGYTF. The CDR3 nucleotides are TGTGCCAGCAGTTTTAATGGCTACACCTTC.

The rearrangement uses TRBV2 and TRBJ1-4; D might be TRBD1 (6 bases). CDR3 length: 14 residues. The V gene's germline CDR1 is SNHLY and CDR2 FYNNEI. Deletions cut 3 bases from V and 8 bases from J, with 13 bases between. The CDR3 DNA is TGTGCCAGCAGTGATGACAGGTATAGAGAAAAACTGTTTTTT. This translates into CASSDDRYREKLFF.

V usage is TRBV14 and J usage is TRBJ2-1; 11 bases match TRBD2. Looked up from germline, CDR1 is SGHDN and CDR2 is FVKESK. The CDR3 totals 15 residues. The J segment lost 7 bases and the V segment lost 6 bases, leaving 8 bases of the junction unmatched. The CDR3 sequence: CASRISGRGVNEQFF. For the CDR3, the DNA is TGTGCCAGCAGGATTAGCGGGAGGGGCGTTAATGAGCAGTTCTTC. Supplemented by reference TRBV14 and TRBJ2-1, the full variable domain reads EAGVTQFPSHSVIEKGQTVTLRCDPISGHDNLYWYRRVMGKEIKFLLHFVKESKQDESGMPNNRFLAERTGGTYSTLKVQPAELEDSGVYFCASRISGRGVNEQFFGPGTRLTVL.

The gene calls are TRBV3-1 (or the pseudogene TRBV3-2) and TRBJ1-2; the D is unclear. Trimming pared 4 bases from V and 4 bases from J, leaving 7 bases between. The germline gives CDR1 LGHDT, CDR2 YNNKEL (reference sequence). The CDR3 is 12 residues long. This CDR3 is CASSLPSYGYTF. In DNA, the CDR3 is TGTGCCAGCAGCCTGCCCAGCTATGGCTACACCTTC.

This chain joins TRBV24-1 and TRBJ1-1; a possible D gene is TRBD1 (5 bases). CDR1 is KGHDR, CDR2 SFDVKD, per germline. Trimming took off 4 bases at V and 11 bases at J, with 16 bases between the two ends. The CDR3 is 13 amino acids. The CDR3 nucleotides are TGTGCCACCAGTGAATGGCGGGGCTCTCGGGCTTTCTTT. This gives the protein CATSEWRGSRAFF.

This clone was seen only once. The rearrangement links TRBV7-9 to TRBJ1-3; 7 bases fit TRBD1. The V segment lost 0 bases and the J segment 2 bases; nucleotides outside the gene matches: 1. Germline CDR1 and CDR2: SEHNR and FQNEAQ (reference sequence). There are 15 residues in the CDR3. CDR3 bases: TGTGCCAGCAGCTTAGCTGGGACAGCTGGAAACACCATATATTTT. It encodes CASSLAGTAGNTIYF.

The rearrangement uses TRBV19 and TRBJ2-1, with 11 bases aligning to TRBD2. The length of the CDR3 is 17 residues. Trimming took 3 bases from V and 7 from J; bases not matched to a gene: 11. Germline-derived CDR1 and CDR2 are LNHDA and SQIVND (reference sequence). CDR3: CASSIPQLAGARNEQFF. CDR3 coding DNA: TGTGCCAGTAGTATCCCGCAACTAGCGGGAGCCCGGAATGAGCAGTTCTTC.

The chain couples TRBV5-1 to TRBJ1-4; TRBD1 aligns across 7 bases. Per the germline V gene, CDR1 is SGHRS and CDR2 is YFSETQ. Trimming cost V 6 bases and J 7 bases; bases outside gene matches: 18. The CDR3 extends over 17 amino acids. The CDR3, as DNA: TGCGCCAGCACCCGCGGGGACAGCCTCACAATTGGTGAAAAACTGTTTTTT. Translation gives CASTRGDSLTIGEKLFF.

The V and J genes are TRBV24-1 and TRBJ2-7; 11 bases fit TRBD1. Germline V gene lookup returns CDR1 KGHDR and CDR2 SFDVKD. V lost 9 bases to trimming and J lost 3 bases; unmatched junction nucleotides: 18. This CDR3 has 18 amino acids. The chain's CDR3 is CATSPGQGGSRSLYEQYF. DNA of the CDR3: TGTGCCACCTCTCCGGGACAGGGGGGTTCGAGGAGCCTCTACGAGCAGTACTTC.

The chain links TRBV21-1 to TRBJ2-7. TRBV21-1 has pseudogene status. CDR3 length equals 13 residues. CDR3 in DNA: TGTGCCTTCAGGGGGGGCGGATCCTACGAGCAGTACTTC. This codes for CAFRGGGSYEQYF.